These T cell receptor beta chains were read from a single sample in a study of CD8 T cells in Susac syndrome. From the immunoSEQ multiplex PCR reads, TCRdb called clonotypes with MiXCR, one entry per CDR3 protein. Of under 150,000 distinct CDR3 sequences in the sample, about 94% are singletons; the top ten hold less than 0.085%. The sequenced sample was CD4+ T cells from PBMCs. These receptor sequences come from a human donor with Susac syndrome. CDR3s leave out the opening cysteine and the closing phenylalanine or tryptophan. The order of the fields is V gene, clone size, CDR3 protein. A row's size may be missing; if present it is once, few, many or a size class.

v_gene: TRBV7-3; abundance: NA; CDR3aa: ASSLTGGAGETQY
v_gene: TRBV3-1; abundance: NA; CDR3aa: ASSQVEYNSPLH
v_gene: TRBV6-5; abundance: NA; CDR3aa: ASRSTGSSYNEQF
v_gene: TRBV5-6; abundance: NA; CDR3aa: ASSLGPTGDNQPQH
v_gene: TRBV6-5; abundance: NA; CDR3aa: ASSYNGDPATGELF
v_gene: TRBV20-1; abundance: NA; CDR3aa: SAGGGRAESYNEQF
v_gene: TRBV28; abundance: NA; CDR3aa: ASASGGPGELF
v_gene: TRBV12-2; abundance: NA; CDR3aa: ASRLAGVRSTEAF
v_gene: TRBV20-1; abundance: once; CDR3aa: SARGGVAYEQY
v_gene: TRBV29-1; abundance: NA; CDR3aa: SVHTTGNTEAF
v_gene: TRBV28; abundance: NA; CDR3aa: ASSRLQGRAEAF
v_gene: TRBV19; abundance: NA; CDR3aa: ASSIVGAEAF
v_gene: TRBV20-1; abundance: NA; CDR3aa: SAWVGGGNQPQH
v_gene: TRBV20-1; abundance: NA; CDR3aa: SAPAGGTPDNQPQH
v_gene: TRBV9; abundance: NA; CDR3aa: ASSIAGEETQY
v_gene: TRBV7-3; abundance: NA; CDR3aa: ASSLMAHSYNEQF
v_gene: TRBV12-3/TRBV12-4; abundance: NA; CDR3aa: ASSPGHLSGRTYNEQF
v_gene: TRBV19; abundance: NA; CDR3aa: ASSIRGRLNTEAF
v_gene: TRBV14; abundance: NA; CDR3aa: ASREQY
v_gene: TRBV4-1; abundance: NA; CDR3aa: ASSQDRGRGGNTEAF
v_gene: TRBV5-6; abundance: NA; CDR3aa: ASTPVGRIETQY
v_gene: TRBV29-1; abundance: NA; CDR3aa: SVKQGTFTGELF
v_gene: TRBV20-1; abundance: once; CDR3aa: GQGASYEKLF
v_gene: TRBV29-1; abundance: NA; CDR3aa: SVRSASRSSEAF
v_gene: TRBV11-1; abundance: NA; CDR3aa: ASAPQQLRTGGARTQY
v_gene: TRBV12-3/TRBV12-4; abundance: NA; CDR3aa: ASSLGQGVGETQY
v_gene: TRBV25-1; abundance: NA; CDR3aa: ASRGSAGQGYEQY
v_gene: TRBV7-8; abundance: NA; CDR3aa: ASSLVGAGSPLH
v_gene: TRBV12-3/TRBV12-4; abundance: few; CDR3aa: ASSLAGDQPQH
v_gene: TRBV20-1; abundance: NA; CDR3aa: SARDLALRAGETQY
v_gene: TRBV2; abundance: NA; CDR3aa: ASSDLAGYTGELF
v_gene: TRBV5-1; abundance: NA; CDR3aa: ASSFDFSGANVLT
v_gene: TRBV9; abundance: NA; CDR3aa: ASNVAGVSDEQY
v_gene: TRBV20-1; abundance: NA; CDR3aa: SATVSWGVETQY
v_gene: TRBV14; abundance: NA; CDR3aa: ASSQFGDEQY
v_gene: TRBV19; abundance: NA; CDR3aa: ASRQELAKNIQY
v_gene: TRBV12-3/TRBV12-4; abundance: NA; CDR3aa: ASNPSGAEFQPQH
v_gene: TRBV29-1; abundance: NA; CDR3aa: SVIGQGVVDTQY
v_gene: TRBV2; abundance: NA; CDR3aa: AGQRDSGETQY
v_gene: TRBV2; abundance: NA; CDR3aa: ASVGASGRRETQY
v_gene: TRBV29-1; abundance: once; CDR3aa: SGGRGEQF